This T cell receptor (beta chain) was recovered during a study of long-term antiretroviral therapy in people with HIV (dated by TCRdb to 2021 to 2024). Looking at the study overall: The earliest samples were collected about a decade before the 2015 WHO recommendation for immediate ART, when ART was typically delayed until CD4 counts fell. A retrospective serial study tested whether changes in peripheral blood TRB repertoire composition and diversity were associated with ART initiation and durable HIV suppression. The cohort contributed over 150 cryopreserved PBMC samples from about 30 adults with confirmed HIV infection, collected serially over a mean of about 6 years (range 1-12). Among the 25 to 30 participants with HIV, fewer than twelve were female. No cross-contamination during QIAcube processing was shown when test extractions of a monoclonal T-cell line were performed alongside roughly 30 polyclonal samples.

Per the germline V gene (reference sequence), MNHEY is the CDR1 and SMNVEV is the CDR2. V loses 1 base at its end and J loses 0 bases; junction bases beyond the gene matches: 6. The CDR3 starts with the cysteine, ends with the phenylalanine, and has 18 residues. Only the CDR3 region is kept as DNA, spanning 54 bases read in frame from base 1. Participants were included only if at least one PBMC sample before ART initiation and at least two post-ART samples were available. Treatment was received in the United States of America by all participants with HIV. Before DNA extraction, cryopreserved samples of about 1-11 million PBMC were thawed and then washed. At the time of the earliest PBMC sample, participants with HIV were aged between about 20 and 60 years. Each participant contributed PBMC samples from 1-4 timepoints before ART initiation and 2-8 timepoints after ART initiation, with a median of 7 samples. Serial HIV viral load, CD4+ T-cell count, ART history and demographic data were obtained for every participant. Using a Qiagen kit on a QIAcube, genomic DNA was extracted from unsorted PBMC, with samples processed in batches of 12.

About this clone itself: Its recognized antigen is unknown. No base quality values were provided; no much bigger clone lies one nucleotide off.

Sequencing of the TRB variable region was done with the immunoSEQ hsTCRB v3.0 assay at survey level resolution. A depth of about 40,000-50,000 T-cell genomes per sample was targeted for TRB sequencing. Pooled TRB libraries were sequenced on an Illumina MiSeq with a v3 150-cycle kit. In the source study's methods: Analysis of repertoires was carried out in R inside a reproducible Nextflow workflow spanning QC, data transformation and analysis. Custom analyses were implemented in LymphoSeq2, an R package for AIRR-Seq data exploration. A few samples yielding fewer than 5000 total TRB sequences were excluded, leaving approximately 190 analyzed HIV repertoires. Among the 180 to 200 HIV repertoires that were kept, around 60 were collected before ART initiation and roughly 130 were collected after ART initiation. Repertoires were downsampled to 5000 TRB nucleotide sequences, and summary statistics were averaged over 100 downsampling iterations. Only TRB sequences with CDR3 regions of at least seven amino acids were retained for analysis. Two measures captured diversity: a Shannon entropy-derived clonality score and the Gini coefficient. Repertoire networks linked the top 5000 CDR3 amino acid sequences whenever two sequences differed by an edit distance of one. For TRB CDR3 amino acid sequences, GLIPH2 was used to predict antigen specificity groups and MHC restriction. To flag known associations with CMV, EBV, HIV or tissue antigens, CDR3 amino acid sequences were compared against VDJdb and McPAS-TCR. Pre-ART, post-ART and control groups were compared with Wilcoxon signed-rank tests and Holm-Bonferroni correction. Sourced from immuneACCESS, this table was stored by TCRdb with only in-frame sequences that have V and J called. A share of the clones is absent; for the studies checked, an unresolved V gene accounts for under half, and the remainder has no known explanation. The V and J calls and clone size were taken over from that table, and D and trimming were inferred from the DNA. This sample has tens of thousands of clones in its table, and about 86% of those were observed once. The ten largest clones represent around a sixth of the sample.

Results and caveats for the whole study, not just this receptor: Starting ART was linked to a significant rise in TRB diversity, yet even after long-term ART the diversity remained significantly lower than in transplant donor controls. The samples span the years 2004 to 2017, and the ART regimens used at that time may not be as effective as current regimens. Because pre-ART samples had limited cell numbers, unsorted PBMC were profiled rather than sorted CD4+ and CD8+ T cells. Expanded TRB clones identified before ART initiation dominated the repertoire at all time points, although this dominance fluctuated and declined in many PLHIV after ART. CDR3 length ranges in HIV repertoires were narrower than in controls, and network structure suggested an antigen-experienced repertoire with only a slight naive shift after ART. Owing to limited PBMC availability, only the TCR beta chain was sequenced, without alpha chain pairing. Inferences about post-ART repertoire changes are limited because no data were available on ART adherence, viral resistance or therapy changes.

The chain uses TRBV27 and TRBJ2-6, and 7 junctional nucleotides match TRBD1. Sequenced here: unsorted PBMCs, sampled 1.2 years after starting antiretroviral therapy. This clonotype was obtained from a man aged 45-65 years with HIV. CDR3 region: CASSLYGTAYSGANVLTF. The bases read TGTGCCAGCAGTTTATACGGGACAGCGTACTCTGGGGCCAACGTCCTGACTTTC.